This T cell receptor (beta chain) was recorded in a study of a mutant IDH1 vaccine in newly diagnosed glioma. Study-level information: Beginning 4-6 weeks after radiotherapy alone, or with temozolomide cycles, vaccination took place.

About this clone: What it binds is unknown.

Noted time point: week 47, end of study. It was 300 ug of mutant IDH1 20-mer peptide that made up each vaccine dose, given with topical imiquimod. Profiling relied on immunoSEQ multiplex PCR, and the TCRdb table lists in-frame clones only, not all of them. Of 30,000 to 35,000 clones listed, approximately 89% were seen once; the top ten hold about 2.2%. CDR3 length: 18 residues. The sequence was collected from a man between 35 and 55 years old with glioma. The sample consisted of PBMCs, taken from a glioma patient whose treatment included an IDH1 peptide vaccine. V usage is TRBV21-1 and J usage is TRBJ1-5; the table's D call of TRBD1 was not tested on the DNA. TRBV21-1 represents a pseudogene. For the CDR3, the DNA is TGTGCCAGCAGCTCTAACCTGAAGACAGGGTATAGCAATCAGCCCCAGCATTTT. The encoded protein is CASSSNLKTGYSNQPQHF.